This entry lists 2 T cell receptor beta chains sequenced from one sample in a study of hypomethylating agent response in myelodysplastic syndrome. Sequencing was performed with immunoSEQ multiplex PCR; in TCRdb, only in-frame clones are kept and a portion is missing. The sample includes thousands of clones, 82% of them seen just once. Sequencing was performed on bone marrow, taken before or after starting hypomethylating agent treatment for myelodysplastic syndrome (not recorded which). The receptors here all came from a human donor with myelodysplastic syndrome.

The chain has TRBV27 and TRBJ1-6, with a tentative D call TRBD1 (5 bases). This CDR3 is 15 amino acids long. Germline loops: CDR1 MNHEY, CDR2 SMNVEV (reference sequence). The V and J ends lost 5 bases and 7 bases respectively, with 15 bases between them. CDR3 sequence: CASSLNGRANSPLHF. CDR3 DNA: TGTGCCAGCAGTCTAAATGGCAGGGCAAATTCACCCCTCCACTTT.

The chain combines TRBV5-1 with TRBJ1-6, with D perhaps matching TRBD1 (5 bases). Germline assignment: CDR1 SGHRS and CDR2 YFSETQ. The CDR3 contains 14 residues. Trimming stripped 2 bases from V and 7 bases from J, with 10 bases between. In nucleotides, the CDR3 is TGCGCCAGCAGCTTAACAGGTCAAAATTCACCCCTCCACTTT. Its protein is CASSLTGQNSPLHF. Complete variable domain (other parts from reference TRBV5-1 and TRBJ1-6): KAGVTQTPRYLIKTRGQQVTLSCSPISGHRSVSWYQQTPGQGLQFLFEYFSETQRNKGNFPGRFSGRQFSNSRSEMNVSTLELGDSALYLCASSLTGQNSPLHFGNGTRLTVT.